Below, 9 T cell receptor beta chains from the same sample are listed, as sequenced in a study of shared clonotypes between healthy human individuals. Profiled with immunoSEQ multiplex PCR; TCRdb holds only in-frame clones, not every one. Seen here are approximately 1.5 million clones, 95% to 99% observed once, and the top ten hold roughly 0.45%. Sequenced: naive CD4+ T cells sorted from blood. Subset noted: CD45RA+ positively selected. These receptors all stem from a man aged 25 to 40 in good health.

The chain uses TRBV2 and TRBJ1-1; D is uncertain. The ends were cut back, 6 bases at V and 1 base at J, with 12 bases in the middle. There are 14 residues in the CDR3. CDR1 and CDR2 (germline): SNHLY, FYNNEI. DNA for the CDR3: TGTGCCAGCAGCGTCGCTACAGCGAACACTGAAGCTTTCTTT. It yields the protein CASSVATANTEAFF.

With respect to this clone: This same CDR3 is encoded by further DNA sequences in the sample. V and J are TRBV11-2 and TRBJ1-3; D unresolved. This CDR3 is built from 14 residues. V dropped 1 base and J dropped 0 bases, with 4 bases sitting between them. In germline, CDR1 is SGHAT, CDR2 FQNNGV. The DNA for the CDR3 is TGTGCCAGCAGCTTAGTGATCTCTGGAAACACCATATATTTT. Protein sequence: CASSLVISGNTIYF.

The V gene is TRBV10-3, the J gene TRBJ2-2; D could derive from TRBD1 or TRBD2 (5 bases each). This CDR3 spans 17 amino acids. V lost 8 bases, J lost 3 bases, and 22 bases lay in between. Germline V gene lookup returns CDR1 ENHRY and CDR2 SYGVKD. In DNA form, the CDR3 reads TGTGCCATCTTCCCCTCGTTATTAAGGGGAGACACCGGGGAGCTGTTTTTT. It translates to CAIFPSLLRGDTGELFF.

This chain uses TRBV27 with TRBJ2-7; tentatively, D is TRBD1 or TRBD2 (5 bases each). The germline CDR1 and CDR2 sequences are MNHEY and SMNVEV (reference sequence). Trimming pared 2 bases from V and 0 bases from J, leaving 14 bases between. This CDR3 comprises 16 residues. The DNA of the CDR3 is TGTGCCAGCAGTTTACGGGGCAGGGTCAACTCCTACGAGCAGTACTTC. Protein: CASSLRGRVNSYEQYF.

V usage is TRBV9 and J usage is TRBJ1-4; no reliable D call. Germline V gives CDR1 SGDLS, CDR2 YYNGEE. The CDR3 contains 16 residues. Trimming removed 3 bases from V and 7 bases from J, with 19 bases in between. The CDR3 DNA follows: TGTGCCAGCAGCGCAAGAGCGACAAGGACGAGTGAAAAACTGTTTTTT. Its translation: CASSARATRTSEKLFF.

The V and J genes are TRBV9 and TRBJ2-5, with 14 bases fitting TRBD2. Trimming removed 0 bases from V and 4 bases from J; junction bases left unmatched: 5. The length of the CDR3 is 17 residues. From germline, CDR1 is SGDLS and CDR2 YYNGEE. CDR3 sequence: CASSVGGLAGGLETQYF. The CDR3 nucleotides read TGTGCCAGCAGCGTAGGTGGACTAGCGGGAGGTTTAGAGACCCAGTACTTC.

CDR3 DNA: TGCGCCAGCAGGGTTTTGGGCTTACTCAATGAGCAGTTCTTC. Protein product: CASRVLGLLNEQFF. The V call is TRBV5-1, the J call TRBJ2-1; D is ambiguous. CDR3 length equals 14 residues. The V gene's germline CDR1 is SGHRS and CDR2 YFSETQ. The germline V and J ends were trimmed by 5 bases and 6 bases, with 15 bases remaining between them.

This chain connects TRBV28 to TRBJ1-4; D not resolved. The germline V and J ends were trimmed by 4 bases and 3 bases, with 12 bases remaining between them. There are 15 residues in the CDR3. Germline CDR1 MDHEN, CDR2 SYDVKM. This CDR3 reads CASSSPGRPNEKLFF. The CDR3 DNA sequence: TGTGCCAGCAGTTCTCCGGGCAGACCTAATGAAAAACTGTTTTTT.

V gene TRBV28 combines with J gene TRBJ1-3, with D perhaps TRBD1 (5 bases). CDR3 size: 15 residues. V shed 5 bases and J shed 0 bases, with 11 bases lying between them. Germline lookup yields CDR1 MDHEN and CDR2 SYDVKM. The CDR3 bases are TGTGCCAGCAGTCTGGGACTTTCCTCTGGAAACACCATATATTTT. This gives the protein CASSLGLSSGNTIYF.